The source of this TCR beta chain is a study of T cell repertoires in cytomegalovirus infection. About the research overall: The authors relied on CMV epitopes, both recently identified HLA-C-restricted and well-studied HLA-B-restricted. Matching HLA type and CMV infection were both indicated by public TCR beta signatures. The study, taken as a whole, reports: Clonotypes of TCR beta that were HLA-C-restricted and CMV-specific dominated the ex vivo response.

A single record per CDR3 protein comes from TCRdb applying MiXCR to the reads. The sample includes about 330,000 distinct CDR3 sequences, 34% seen only once; the top ten take about 13%. This clonotype has ten or more counts. What it recognizes is unknown. With V trimmed by 2 bases and J by 6 bases, 10 bases remained unmatched. The CDR3 loop spans 16 amino acids. The germline gives CDR1 SEHNR, CDR2 FQNEAQ (reference sequence). This material consisted of cultured PBMCs, taken from culture after CMV antigen stimulation. The V and J genes are TRBV7-9 and TRBJ2-1; 7 bases match TRBD2. The receptor was derived from a human donor in good health (CMV status not recorded). Some clones in this sample may be carry-over from other donors' samples. The CDR3 DNA follows: TGTGCCAGCAGCTTAAAATCGGCGGGAGTACCCAATGAGCAGTTCTTC. Its protein is CASSLKSAGVPNEQFF.